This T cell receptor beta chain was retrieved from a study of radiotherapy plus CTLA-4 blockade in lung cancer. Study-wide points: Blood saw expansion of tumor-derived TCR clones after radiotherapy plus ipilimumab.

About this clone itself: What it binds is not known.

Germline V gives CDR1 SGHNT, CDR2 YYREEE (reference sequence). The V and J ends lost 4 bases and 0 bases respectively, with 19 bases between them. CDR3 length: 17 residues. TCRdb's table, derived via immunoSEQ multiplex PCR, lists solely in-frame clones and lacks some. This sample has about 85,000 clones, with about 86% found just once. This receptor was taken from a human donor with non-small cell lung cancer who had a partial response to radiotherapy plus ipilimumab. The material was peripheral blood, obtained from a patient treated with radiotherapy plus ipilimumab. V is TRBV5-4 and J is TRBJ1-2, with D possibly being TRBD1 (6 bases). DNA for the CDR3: TGTGCCAGCAGCGGAAGTCAAAGGACAGCCACTAACTATGGCTACACCTTC. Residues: CASSGSQRTATNYGYTF.